These 3 T cell receptor beta chains originate from one sample sequenced in a study of CD8+ T cells in alopecia areata. As to treatment: oral pan-JAK inhibitor, 5-10 mg twice daily. Following extraction, RNA underwent reverse transcription to cDNA, which served as the sequencing template. Generated by immunoSEQ multiplex PCR, the TCRdb table keeps only in-frame clones and is missing some. The table lists about 120,000 clones, 53% of them singletons. The sample consisted of CD4+ T cells sorted from blood, taken at week 4, from a patient treated with tofacitinib. Source of these receptors: a human donor with alopecia areata.

This clone appeared a few times. The chain recombines TRBV29-1 with TRBJ2-2; the D is unclear. Germline values: CDR1 SQVTM, CDR2 ANQGSEA. CDR3 size: 11 residues. V was pared by 2 bases and J by 5 bases, with 3 bases between. CDR3 bases: TGCAGCGTTGAAAAGACCGGGGAGCTGTTTTTT. It is translated as CSVEKTGELFF.

V gene TRBV29-1 combines with J gene TRBJ2-2; 7 bases are a match to TRBD2. This CDR3 comprises 13 residues. V lost 4 bases and J lost 1; bases outside the gene matches: 0. Germline loops: CDR1 SQVTM, CDR2 ANQGSEA. CDR3 sequence: CSVGEGNTGELFF. The CDR3 DNA follows: TGCAGCGTTGGGGAGGGGAACACCGGGGAGCTGTTTTTT.

This chain joins TRBV5-1 and TRBJ2-7; 11 positions agree with TRBD2. V trimming: 1 base; J trimming: 2 bases; junction bases outside the gene matches: 2. Germline V gene data show CDR1 as SGHRS and CDR2 as YFSETQ. This CDR3 has 15 amino acids. In DNA form, the CDR3 reads TGCGCCAGCAGCTTGACTAGCGGGGGACCCTACGAGCAGTACTTC. Encoded protein: CASSLTSGGPYEQYF.